This passage covers 16 T cell receptor beta chains from one sample sequenced in a study of PD-1 blockade in classical Hodgkin lymphoma. Following autologous stem cell transplantation, relapse occurred in every patient, and exposure to brentuximab vedotin varied. Assay used: immunoSEQ multiplex PCR; TCRdb lists only in-frame clones, some missing. This sample has roughly 28,000 clones, with approximately 70% found just once. The material was peripheral blood mononuclear cells (PBMCs), obtained before the second cycle of nivolumab. The receptors shown here come from a human donor with classical Hodgkin lymphoma.

V usage is TRBV7-2 and J usage is TRBJ2-1; maybe TRBD2 (5 bases). V shed 5 bases and J shed 4 bases, with 12 bases lying between them. CDR3 length: 14 amino acids. Germline V lookup: CDR1 SGHTA, CDR2 FQGNSA. The CDR3 DNA reads as TGTGCCAGCAGCCCCGAGGACTGGTACAATGAGCAGTTCTTC. This translates into CASSPEDWYNEQFF. Combining the CDR3 with reference TRBV7-2 and TRBJ2-1 gives the whole variable domain GAGVSQSPSNKVTEKGKDVELRCDPISGHTALYWYRQSLGQGLEFLIYFQGNSAPDKSGLPSDRFSAERTGGSVSTLTIQRTQQEDSAVYLCASSPEDWYNEQFFGPGTRLTVL.

This clone was counted between two and nine times. The V call is TRBV9, the J call TRBJ1-6; D gene uncertain. Germline V CDR1 and CDR2: SGDLS, YYNGEE. Deletions cut 0 bases from V and 7 bases from J, with 8 bases between. The length of the CDR3 is 14 residues. This CDR3 reads CASSVDSENSPLHF. CDR3 bases: TGTGCCAGCAGCGTAGACAGCGAAAATTCACCCCTCCACTTT.

The J gene is TRBJ2-7, the V gene TRBV7-9, with D uncertain. This CDR3 comprises 12 residues. V was pared by 5 bases and J by 2 bases, with 7 bases between. The germline gives CDR1 SEHNR, CDR2 FQNEAQ (reference sequence). This CDR3 reads CASSRATYEQYF. CDR3 DNA sequence: TGTGCCAGCAGCCGAGCCACCTACGAGCAGTACTTC.

The V call is TRBV19, the J call TRBJ2-5; 8 bases line up with TRBD1. The V gene end was trimmed by 5 bases and the J gene end by 5 bases; junction bases not matched to a gene: 10. Germline V gene data show CDR1 as LNHDA and CDR2 as SQIVND (reference sequence). This CDR3 has 15 residues. CDR3 amino acids: CASSLGQGLRETQYF. DNA for the CDR3: TGTGCCAGTAGTCTAGGACAGGGCCTCAGGGAGACCCAGTACTTC. The entire variable domain, with the rest obtained from reference TRBV19 and TRBJ2-5, is as follows: DGGITQSPKYLFRKEGQNVTLSCEQNLNHDAMYWYRQDPGQGLRLIYYSQIVNDFQKGDIAEGYSVSREKKESFPLTVTSAQKNPTAFYLCASSLGQGLRETQYFGPGTRLLVL.

V usage is TRBV5-6 and J usage is TRBJ1-6; 8 bases map to TRBD1. This CDR3 region has 18 residues. V was pared by 7 bases and J by 0 bases, with 12 bases of the junction left unmatched. CDR1 and CDR2 (germline): SGHDT, YYEEEE. CDR3 residues: CASDRGIVFSSYNSPLHF. The CDR3 DNA is TGTGCCAGCGACAGGGGTATTGTCTTTAGCTCCTATAATTCACCCCTCCACTTT.

This clone came up once. The gene calls are TRBV5-4 and TRBJ2-1; D is possibly TRBD2 (7 bases). V dropped 4 bases and J dropped 6 bases, with 20 bases sitting between them. The CDR3 is 16 residues long. In germline, CDR1 is SGHNT, CDR2 YYREEE (reference sequence). CDR3 bases: TGTGCCAGCAGCCGGGGGGCGAGTTATCTCCCCAATGAGCAGTTCTTC. Translating it yields CASSRGASYLPNEQFF.

The genes are TRBV29-1 and TRBJ1-1; the D gene is possibly TRBD1 (5 bases). The V gene's germline CDR1 is SQVTM and CDR2 ANQGSEA. Trimming removed 3 bases from V and 1 base from J, with 6 bases in between. This CDR3 is 12 amino acids long. DNA of the CDR3: TGCAGCGTTGATGGGGGGAACACTGAAGCTTTCTTT. Its translation is CSVDGGNTEAFF.

This clone was seen just once. The chain has TRBV9 and TRBJ2-2; D possibly corresponds to TRBD2 (5 bases). Germline V gene sequence: CDR1 SGDLS, CDR2 YYNGEE. Trimming pared 7 bases from V and 6 bases from J, leaving 13 bases between. There are 13 residues in the CDR3. This chain's CDR3 is CASGLMGAGELFF. The CDR3 nucleotides read TGTGCCAGCGGCCTTATGGGAGCCGGGGAGCTGTTTTTT.

V is TRBV7-3 and J is TRBJ1-2; TRBD1 might be the D (6 bases). The CDR3 loop spans 13 amino acids. Trimming took 5 bases from V and 7 from J, leaving 14 bases between them. Looked up from germline, CDR1 is SGHTA and CDR2 is FQGTGA. The DNA of the CDR3 is TGTGCCAGCAGCGAGGCGCAGGGGACTGGCTACACCTTC. It specifies CASSEAQGTGYTF.

V gene TRBV18 combines with J gene TRBJ2-7; TRBD2 agrees at 7 bases. V lost 2 bases and J lost 0; bases outside the gene matches: 16. Germline CDR1 reads KGHSH; CDR2 reads LQKENI. The CDR3 covers 19 residues. Here the CDR3 reads CASSPIPVTSLTSSYEQYF. CDR3 nucleotide sequence: TGTGCCAGCTCACCAATACCGGTGACTAGCTTGACGAGCTCCTACGAGCAGTACTTC. The full variable domain, rest sourced from reference TRBV18 and TRBJ2-7, is NAGVMQNPRHLVRRRGQEARLRCSPMKGHSHVYWYRQLPEEGLKFMVYLQKENIIDESGMPKERFSAEFPKEGPSILRIQQVVRGDSAAYFCASSPIPVTSLTSSYEQYFGPGTRLTVT.

V is TRBV6-6 and J is TRBJ1-3, with 7 bases that match TRBD1. This CDR3 is 15 amino acids long. Germline CDR1 reads MNHNY; CDR2 reads SVGAGI (reference sequence). V lost 7 bases to trimming and J lost 3 bases; unmatched junction nucleotides: 9. The CDR3 DNA sequence: TGTGCCAGCAAGAGCCGGGACAGAGATGGAAACACCATATATTTT. Translated, it gives CASKSRDRDGNTIYF.

This chain joins TRBV2 and TRBJ1-2, with TRBD1 matching over 9 bases. CDR3 length equals 14 residues. J was trimmed by 6 bases and V by 4 bases; bases with no gene match: 6. Per germline, CDR1 SNHLY and CDR2 FYNNEI. The CDR3 DNA sequence: TGTGCCAGCAGTGGGGGGACAGGGAGGGATGGCTACACCTTC. It yields the protein CASSGGTGRDGYTF.

The V call is TRBV6-5, the J call TRBJ1-1; D not resolved. From germline, CDR1 is MNHEY and CDR2 SVGAGI. Trimming left V 0 bases short and J 4 bases short, with 12 bases between. The CDR3 totals 15 residues. The CDR3 loop is CASSYSPHEGTEAFF. In DNA form, the CDR3 reads TGTGCCAGCAGTTACTCGCCGCACGAGGGCACTGAAGCTTTCTTT.

This clone came up a few times. The V and J genes are TRBV29-1 and TRBJ2-3; 11 bases agree with TRBD2. The CDR3 extends over 15 amino acids. J was trimmed by 3 bases and V by 7 bases; bases with no gene match: 9. Germline CDR1 SQVTM, CDR2 ANQGSEA. CDR3 protein: CSEGSTSGRTDTQYF. In DNA form, the CDR3 reads TGCAGCGAAGGAAGCACTAGCGGGAGAACAGATACGCAGTATTTT.

This clone was counted only a few times. This chain uses TRBV7-9 with TRBJ2-5; 10 nucleotides line up with TRBD2. Trimming cost V 2 bases and J 1 base; bases outside gene matches: 1. From germline, CDR1 is SEHNR and CDR2 FQNEAQ (reference sequence). The CDR3 length is 15 residues. The DNA for the CDR3 is TGTGCCAGCAGCTTACTAGCGGGGGCCCAAGAGACCCAGTACTTC. It codes for CASSLLAGAQETQYF.

The chain uses TRBV9 and TRBJ2-3; 9 bases are a match to TRBD2. The CDR3 runs 16 residues. Trimming at V came to 5 bases and at J to 3 bases, leaving 10 bases not matched to a gene. CDR1 is SGDLS, CDR2 YYNGEE, per germline. CDR3 in DNA: TGTGCCAGCAGTCTAAGCGGTAGCGGGGGAACAGATACGCAGTATTTT. This codes for CASSLSGSGGTDTQYF. The whole variable domain, remainder taken from reference TRBV9 and TRBJ2-3, is DSGVTQTPKHLITATGQRVTLRCSPRSGDLSVYWYQQSLDQGLQFLIQYYNGEERAKGNILERFSAQQFPDLHSELNLSSLELGDSALYFCASSLSGSGGTDTQYFGPGTRLTVL.